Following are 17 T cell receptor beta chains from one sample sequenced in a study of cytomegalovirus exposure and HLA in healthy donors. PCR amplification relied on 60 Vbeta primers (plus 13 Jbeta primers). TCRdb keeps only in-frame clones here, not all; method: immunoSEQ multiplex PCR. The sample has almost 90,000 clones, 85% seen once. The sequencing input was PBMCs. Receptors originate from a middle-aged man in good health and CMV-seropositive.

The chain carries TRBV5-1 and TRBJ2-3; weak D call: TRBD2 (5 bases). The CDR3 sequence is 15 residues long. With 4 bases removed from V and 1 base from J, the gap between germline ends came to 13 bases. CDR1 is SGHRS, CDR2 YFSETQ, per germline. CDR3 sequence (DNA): TGCGCCAGCAGCATCCTCGGGGAACGCACAGATACGCAGTATTTT. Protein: CASSILGERTDTQYF.

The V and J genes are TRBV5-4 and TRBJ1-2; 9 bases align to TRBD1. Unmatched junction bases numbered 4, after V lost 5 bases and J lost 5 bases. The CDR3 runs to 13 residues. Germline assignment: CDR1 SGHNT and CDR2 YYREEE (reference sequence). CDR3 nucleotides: TGTGCCAGCAGGGACAGGGGCCTGTATGGCTACACCTTC. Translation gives CASRDRGLYGYTF.

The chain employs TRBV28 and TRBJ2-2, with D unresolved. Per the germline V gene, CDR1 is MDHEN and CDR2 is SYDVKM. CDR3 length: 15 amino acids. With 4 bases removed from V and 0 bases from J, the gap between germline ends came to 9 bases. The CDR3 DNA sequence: TGTGCCAGCAGTTCCCTCACAGCGAACACCGGGGAGCTGTTTTTT. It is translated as CASSSLTANTGELFF.

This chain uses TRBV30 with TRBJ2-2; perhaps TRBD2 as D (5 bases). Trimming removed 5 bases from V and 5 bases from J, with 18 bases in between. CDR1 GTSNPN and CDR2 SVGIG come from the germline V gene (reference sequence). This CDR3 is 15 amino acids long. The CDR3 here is CAWAADPTGTGELFF. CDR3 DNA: TGTGCCTGGGCAGCGGACCCGACGGGGACCGGGGAGCTGTTTTTT.

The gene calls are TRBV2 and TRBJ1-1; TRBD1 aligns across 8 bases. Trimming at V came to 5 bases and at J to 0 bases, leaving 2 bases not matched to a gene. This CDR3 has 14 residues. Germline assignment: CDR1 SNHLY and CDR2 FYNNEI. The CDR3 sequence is CASSLTGVNTEAFF. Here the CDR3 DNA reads TGTGCCAGCAGTTTGACAGGGGTGAACACTGAAGCTTTCTTT. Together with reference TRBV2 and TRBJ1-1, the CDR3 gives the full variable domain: EPEVTQTPSHQVTQMGQEVILRCVPISNHLYFYWYRQILGQKVEFLVSFYNNEISEKSEIFDDQFSVERPDGSNFTLKIRSTKLEDSAMYFCASSLTGVNTEAFFGQGTRLTVV.

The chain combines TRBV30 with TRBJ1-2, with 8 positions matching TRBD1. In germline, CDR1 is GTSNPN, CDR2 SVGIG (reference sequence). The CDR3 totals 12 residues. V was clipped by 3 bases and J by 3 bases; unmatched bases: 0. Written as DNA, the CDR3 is TGTGCCTGGAGACAGGGGGACTATGGCTACACCTTC. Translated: CAWRQGDYGYTF.

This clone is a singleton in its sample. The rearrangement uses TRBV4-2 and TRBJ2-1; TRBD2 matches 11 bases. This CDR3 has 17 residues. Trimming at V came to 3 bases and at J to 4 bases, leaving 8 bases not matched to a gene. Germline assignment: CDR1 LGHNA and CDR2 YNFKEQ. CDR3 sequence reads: CASSHRLAGPLYNEQFF. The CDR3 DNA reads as TGTGCCAGCAGCCATAGACTAGCGGGACCGCTATACAATGAGCAGTTCTTC.

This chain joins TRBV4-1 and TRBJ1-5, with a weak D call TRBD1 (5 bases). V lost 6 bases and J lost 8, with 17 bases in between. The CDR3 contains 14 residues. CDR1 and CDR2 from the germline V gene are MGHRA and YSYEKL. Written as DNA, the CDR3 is TGCGCCAGCAGTTATGTTAGGGGTCAGGAGCCCCAGCATTTT. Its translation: CASSYVRGQEPQHF.

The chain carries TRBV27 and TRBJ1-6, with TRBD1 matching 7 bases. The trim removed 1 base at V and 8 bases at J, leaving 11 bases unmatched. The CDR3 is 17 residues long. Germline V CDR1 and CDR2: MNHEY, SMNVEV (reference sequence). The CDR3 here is CASSLYKRQGNHSPLHF. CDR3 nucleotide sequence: TGTGCCAGCAGTTTATATAAAAGACAGGGTAATCATTCACCCCTCCACTTT.

The CDR3 DNA is TGTGCCAGCAGTTCCCCAGAGGGCTACTCCTACGAGCAGTACTTC. Residues: CASSSPEGYSYEQYF. The chain recombines TRBV28 with TRBJ2-7; D perhaps matches TRBD2 (5 bases). This CDR3 spans 15 amino acids. Germline V gene data show CDR1 as MDHEN and CDR2 as SYDVKM. V dropped 4 bases and J dropped 0 bases, with 13 bases sitting between them.

The CDR3 DNA is TGTGCCAGCAGTTTGGACTACTACAATGAGCAGTTCTTC. It translates to CASSLDYYNEQFF. This chain connects TRBV6-5 to TRBJ2-1; D perhaps matches TRBD2 (6 bases). CDR3 length equals 13 residues. CDR1 is MNHEY, CDR2 SVGAGI, per germline. Trimming removed 4 bases at V and 3 bases at J, with 7 bases between.

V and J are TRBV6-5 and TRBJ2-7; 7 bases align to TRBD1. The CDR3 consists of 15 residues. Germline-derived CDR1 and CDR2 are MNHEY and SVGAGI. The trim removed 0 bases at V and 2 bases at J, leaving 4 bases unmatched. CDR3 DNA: TGTGCCAGCAGTTACTCCCGGGACAGTACCTACGAGCAGTACTTC. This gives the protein CASSYSRDSTYEQYF.

The CDR3 region has the DNA TGTGCCAGCAGCTTAGCTGTTACAGTAGGACAGGACGCTCCCTACGAGCAGTACTTC. Its protein product is CASSLAVTVGQDAPYEQYF. This rearrangement joins TRBV7-4 to TRBJ2-7; 7 bases line up with TRBD1. CDR3 size: 19 residues. Unmatched junction bases numbered 16, after V lost 0 bases and J lost 2 bases. Germline CDR1 and CDR2: SGHVT and SQSDAQ. The complete variable domain, with remaining parts taken from reference TRBV7-4 and TRBJ2-7, reads GAGVSQSPRYKVAKRGRDVALRCDSISGHVTLYWYRQTLGQGSEVLTYSQSDAQRDKSGRPSGRFSAERPERSVSTLKIQRTEQGDSAVYLCASSLAVTVGQDAPYEQYFGPGTRLTVT.

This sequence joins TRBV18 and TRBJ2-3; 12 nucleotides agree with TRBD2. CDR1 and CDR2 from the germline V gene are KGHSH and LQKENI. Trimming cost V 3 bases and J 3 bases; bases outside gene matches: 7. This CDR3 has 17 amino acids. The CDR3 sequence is CASSPRLAGEGTDTQYF. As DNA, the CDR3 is TGTGCCAGCTCACCCCGACTAGCGGGAGAAGGGACAGATACGCAGTATTTT.

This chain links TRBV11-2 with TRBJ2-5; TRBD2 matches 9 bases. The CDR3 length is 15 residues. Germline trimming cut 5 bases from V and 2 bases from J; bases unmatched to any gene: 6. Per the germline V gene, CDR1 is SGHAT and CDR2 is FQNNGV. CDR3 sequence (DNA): TGTGCCAGCAGCCGAGGGGCGGGGGGGCAAGAGACCCAGTACTTC. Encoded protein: CASSRGAGGQETQYF.

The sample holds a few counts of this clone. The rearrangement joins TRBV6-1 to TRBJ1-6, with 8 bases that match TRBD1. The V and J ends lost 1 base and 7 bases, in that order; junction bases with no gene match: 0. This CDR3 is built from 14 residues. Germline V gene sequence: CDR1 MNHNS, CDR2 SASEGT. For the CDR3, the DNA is TGTGCCAGCAGTGAAGGGACAGGGAATTCACCCCTCCACTTT. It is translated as CASSEGTGNSPLHF.

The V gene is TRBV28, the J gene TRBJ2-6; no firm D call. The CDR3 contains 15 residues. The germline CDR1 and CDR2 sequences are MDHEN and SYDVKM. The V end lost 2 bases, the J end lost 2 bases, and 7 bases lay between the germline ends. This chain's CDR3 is CASSLERPGANVLTF. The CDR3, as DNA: TGTGCCAGCAGTTTAGAGAGGCCTGGGGCCAACGTCCTGACTTTC.